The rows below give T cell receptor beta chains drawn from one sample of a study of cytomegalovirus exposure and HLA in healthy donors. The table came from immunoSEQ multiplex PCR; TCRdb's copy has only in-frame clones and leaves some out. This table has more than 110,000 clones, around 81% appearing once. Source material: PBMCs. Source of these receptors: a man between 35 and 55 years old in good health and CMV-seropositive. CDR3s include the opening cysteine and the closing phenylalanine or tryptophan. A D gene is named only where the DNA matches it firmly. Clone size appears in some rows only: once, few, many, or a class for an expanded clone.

cdr3_nt: TGTGCCAGCAGCGTAGAACCGGGACAGCTAAACTATGGCTACACCTTC; cdr3_aa: CASSVEPGQLNYGYTF; clone_size: -; d_call: TRBD1; v_call: TRBV9; j_call: TRBJ1-2
cdr3_nt: TGCGCCAGCAGCCAAGATCCAGCGGCCTATTACGAGCAGTACTTC; cdr3_aa: CASSQDPAAYYEQYF; clone_size: -; d_call: -; v_call: TRBV4-3; j_call: TRBJ2-7
cdr3_nt: TGTGCCAGCCCCTTAGGTGTCGGGACAGGCTATAGGGGCTACACCTTC; cdr3_aa: CASPLGVGTGYRGYTF; clone_size: -; d_call: TRBD1; v_call: TRBV7-2; j_call: TRBJ1-2
cdr3_nt: TGTGCCAGCAGTGAAGTACGGGTGAATCAGCCCCAGCATTTT; cdr3_aa: CASSEVRVNQPQHF; clone_size: -; d_call: -; v_call: TRBV2; j_call: TRBJ1-5
cdr3_nt: TGTGCCAGCCAGGGGATCAGGGGGAACACTGAAGCTTTCTTT; cdr3_aa: CASQGIRGNTEAFF; clone_size: -; d_call: -; v_call: TRBV6-6; j_call: TRBJ1-1
cdr3_nt: TGCGCCAGCAGCCCACAGGCGAACACTGAAGCTTTCTTT; cdr3_aa: CASSPQANTEAFF; clone_size: -; d_call: -; v_call: TRBV4-1; j_call: TRBJ1-1
cdr3_nt: TGTGCCAGCTCAGGGCGTACGAGACAGAACACTGAAGCTTTCTTT; cdr3_aa: CASSGRTRQNTEAFF; clone_size: once; d_call: -; v_call: TRBV18; j_call: TRBJ1-1
cdr3_nt: TGTGCCAGCAGCGGCTCATCAGGGGGCTTCACTGAAGCTTTCTTT; cdr3_aa: CASSGSSGGFTEAFF; clone_size: -; d_call: TRBD1; v_call: TRBV9; j_call: TRBJ1-1
cdr3_nt: TGCGCCAGCAGCACGGGACTAGCGGGGGCGCCGGAGACCCAGTACTTC; cdr3_aa: CASSTGLAGAPETQYF; clone_size: -; d_call: TRBD2; v_call: TRBV5-1; j_call: TRBJ2-5
cdr3_nt: TGTGCCAGCGCCCCCGGACAGGTCAATCAGCCCCAGCATTTT; cdr3_aa: CASAPGQVNQPQHF; clone_size: -; d_call: TRBD1; v_call: TRBV6-1; j_call: TRBJ1-5
cdr3_nt: TGCGCCAGCAGCCCGGACAGGCTAACTGTCTACGAGCAGTACTTC; cdr3_aa: CASSPDRLTVYEQYF; clone_size: -; d_call: TRBD1; v_call: TRBV4-3; j_call: TRBJ2-7
cdr3_nt: TGTGCCAGCAACCGACAGGGGGCGGAAAAACTGTTTTTT; cdr3_aa: CASNRQGAEKLFF; clone_size: once; d_call: TRBD1; v_call: TRBV19; j_call: TRBJ1-4
cdr3_nt: TGTGCCAGCAGTTACTCGGGCAGACCTAATGAAAAACTGTTTTTT; cdr3_aa: CASSYSGRPNEKLFF; clone_size: -; d_call: -; v_call: TRBV6-5; j_call: TRBJ1-4
cdr3_nt: TGCGCCAGCAGGGGTCAGGCACCGTTTTCCGGGGAGCTGTTTTTT; cdr3_aa: CASRGQAPFSGELFF; clone_size: few; d_call: -; v_call: TRBV5-1; j_call: TRBJ2-2
cdr3_nt: TGCGCCAGCAGCTTGGTAGTAGCGGGAGGGAAGTTCTTC; cdr3_aa: CASSLVVAGGKFF; clone_size: -; d_call: TRBD2; v_call: TRBV5-1; j_call: TRBJ2-1
cdr3_nt: TGTGCCAGCAGCCCAGCTGGAGGTTTTAGAACCAATGAGCAGTTCTTC; cdr3_aa: CASSPAGGFRTNEQFF; clone_size: -; d_call: -; v_call: TRBV7-2; j_call: TRBJ2-1
cdr3_nt: TGCGCCAGCAGTGAGTCGGGCAGGGGCACAGATACGCAGTATTTT; cdr3_aa: CASSESGRGTDTQYF; clone_size: -; d_call: -; v_call: TRBV10-1; j_call: TRBJ2-3
cdr3_nt: TGTGCCAGCAGCTTGGCCGGGGACAGGAGCACAGATACGCAGTATTTT; cdr3_aa: CASSLAGDRSTDTQYF; clone_size: -; d_call: TRBD1; v_call: TRBV5-6; j_call: TRBJ2-3
cdr3_nt: TGCGCCAGCAGCTCCCGAGGGACTAGCGGGATAAGCGATACGCAGTATTTT; cdr3_aa: CASSSRGTSGISDTQYF; clone_size: -; d_call: TRBD2; v_call: TRBV5-1; j_call: TRBJ2-3
cdr3_nt: TGTGCCAGCAGCTTAGATCAAAAGGGGCTCCCCTACAATGAGCAGTTCTTC; cdr3_aa: CASSLDQKGLPYNEQFF; clone_size: -; d_call: -; v_call: TRBV11-2; j_call: TRBJ2-1
cdr3_nt: TGTGCCAGCAACCACCGGGAGAGGCAAGAGACCCAGTACTTC; cdr3_aa: CASNHRERQETQYF; clone_size: -; d_call: -; v_call: TRBV9; j_call: TRBJ2-5
cdr3_nt: TGCGCCAGCAGCTCGAGGGGGGACAGGGTACCACCATCTCAGGGCTACGAGCAGTACTTC; cdr3_aa: CASSSRGDRVPPSQGYEQYF; clone_size: -; d_call: TRBD1; v_call: TRBV5-1; j_call: TRBJ2-7
cdr3_nt: TGTGCCAGTAGTATACTGGCAGGGGGCTTGACAGATACGCAGTATTTT; cdr3_aa: CASSILAGGLTDTQYF; clone_size: -; d_call: TRBD1; v_call: TRBV19; j_call: TRBJ2-3
cdr3_nt: TGTGCCAGTAGTATAATGGGACGCACGAGGGGGACGTTCTTC; cdr3_aa: CASSIMGRTRGTFF; clone_size: -; d_call: -; v_call: TRBV19; j_call: TRBJ2-1
cdr3_nt: TGTGCCAGCTCACCACTGGGACAGGGGGGAGATACGCAGTATTTT; cdr3_aa: CASSPLGQGGDTQYF; clone_size: -; d_call: TRBD1; v_call: TRBV18; j_call: TRBJ2-3
cdr3_nt: TGCGCCAGCAGCTTAATGGGACAGGGCTCGAGGGGTGAGCAGTTCTTC; cdr3_aa: CASSLMGQGSRGEQFF; clone_size: -; d_call: TRBD1; v_call: TRBV5-1; j_call: TRBJ2-1
cdr3_nt: TGTGCCAGCAGTTCCACGGGAAATTTTGTGAACACTGAAGCTTTCTTT; cdr3_aa: CASSSTGNFVNTEAFF; clone_size: -; d_call: -; v_call: TRBV6-5; j_call: TRBJ1-1
cdr3_nt: TGTGCCAGCAGCCCCGGACAGGGGGAGAACGGGGAGCTGTTTTTT; cdr3_aa: CASSPGQGENGELFF; clone_size: -; d_call: TRBD1; v_call: TRBV7-3; j_call: TRBJ2-2
cdr3_nt: TGTGCCAGCTCCGACAGGGGCCAGGGGAACACTGAAGCTTTCTTT; cdr3_aa: CASSDRGQGNTEAFF; clone_size: -; d_call: TRBD1; v_call: TRBV18; j_call: TRBJ1-1
cdr3_nt: TGCGCCAGCAGCATGGGGACAGGGGCAGGCGAGCAGTACTTC; cdr3_aa: CASSMGTGAGEQYF; clone_size: -; d_call: TRBD1; v_call: TRBV5-1; j_call: TRBJ2-7
cdr3_nt: TGTGCCAGCAGTTACCGGGAAAACACTGAAGCTTTCTTT; cdr3_aa: CASSYRENTEAFF; clone_size: few; d_call: -; v_call: TRBV11-3; j_call: TRBJ1-1
cdr3_nt: TGTGCCAGCAGCGTAGCTGTGGGGGGAACAGATACGCAGTATTTT; cdr3_aa: CASSVAVGGTDTQYF; clone_size: once; d_call: -; v_call: TRBV9; j_call: TRBJ2-3
cdr3_nt: TGCGCCAGCAGCTTGTCAGGGGCAACAGAAGCTTTCTTT; cdr3_aa: CASSLSGATEAFF; clone_size: -; d_call: -; v_call: TRBV5-1; j_call: TRBJ1-1
cdr3_nt: TGTGCCAGCTCACCACGTCCGGGGGACCTGAACACTGAAGCTTTCTTT; cdr3_aa: CASSPRPGDLNTEAFF; clone_size: -; d_call: -; v_call: TRBV18; j_call: TRBJ1-1
cdr3_nt: TGTGCCAGCAGCGTAGATACCGGAGGACGAAACTCCTACGAGCAGTACTTC; cdr3_aa: CASSVDTGGRNSYEQYF; clone_size: -; d_call: -; v_call: TRBV9; j_call: TRBJ2-7
cdr3_nt: TGTGCCAGTAGTGAGGGTATCCAGCCCCAGCATTTT; cdr3_aa: CASSEGIQPQHF; clone_size: -; d_call: -; v_call: TRBV19; j_call: TRBJ1-5
cdr3_nt: TGTGCCAGCAGCGCAGACCAAGAGACCCAGTACTTC; cdr3_aa: CASSADQETQYF; clone_size: -; d_call: -; v_call: TRBV5-4; j_call: TRBJ2-5
cdr3_nt: TGTGCCAGCAGCCAAGCCGGGGGAACGAACACCGGGGAGCTGTTTTTT; cdr3_aa: CASSQAGGTNTGELFF; clone_size: -; d_call: -; v_call: TRBV4-2; j_call: TRBJ2-2
cdr3_nt: TGTGCCACCAGCAGAGATCTGTTGCCTACCAACTACAATGAGCAGTTCTTC; cdr3_aa: CATSRDLLPTNYNEQFF; clone_size: -; d_call: -; v_call: TRBV15; j_call: TRBJ2-1